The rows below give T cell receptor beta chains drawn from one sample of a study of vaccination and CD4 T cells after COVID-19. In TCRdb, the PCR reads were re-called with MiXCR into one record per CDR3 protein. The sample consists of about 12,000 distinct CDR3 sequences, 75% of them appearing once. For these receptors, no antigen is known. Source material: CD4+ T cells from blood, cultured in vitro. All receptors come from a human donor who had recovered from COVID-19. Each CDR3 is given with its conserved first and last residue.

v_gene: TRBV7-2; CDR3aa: CASSTRTVPYEQYF
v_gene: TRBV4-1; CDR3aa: CASSQALGASDVSRELFF
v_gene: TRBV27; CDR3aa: CASSSGTGRDTQYF
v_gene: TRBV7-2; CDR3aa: CASSHGGLRENTEAFF
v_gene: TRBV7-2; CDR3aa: CASSLGGQGANQPQHF
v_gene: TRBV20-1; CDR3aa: CSASGDLADPYEQYF
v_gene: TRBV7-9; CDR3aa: CASSLIGPLGTYEQYF
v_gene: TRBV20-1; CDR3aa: CSAKITGGSVTGELFF
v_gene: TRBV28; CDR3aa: CASSSTNQPQHF
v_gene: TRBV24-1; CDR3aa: CATSDRLGPTRKFHGELFF
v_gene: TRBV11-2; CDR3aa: CASSPRLAGLYEQFF
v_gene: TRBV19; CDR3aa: CASRISAGRQPQHF
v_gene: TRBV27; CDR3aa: CASSNRLNTEAFF
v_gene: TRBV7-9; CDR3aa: CASSLGQGREQYF
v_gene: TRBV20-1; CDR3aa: CSARVTARETQYF
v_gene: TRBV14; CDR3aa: CASSPKSGLDEQFF
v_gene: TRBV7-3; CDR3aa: CASSQGGNTNYGYTF
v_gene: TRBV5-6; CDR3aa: CASSLQGRGTSIQYF
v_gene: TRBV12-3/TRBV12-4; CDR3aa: CASSRQGATEAFF
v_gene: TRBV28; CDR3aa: CASSRREGIIVNSPLHF
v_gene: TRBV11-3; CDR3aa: CASSLGSPESSYNEQFF
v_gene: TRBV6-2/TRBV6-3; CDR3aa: CASSYLGASGANVLTF
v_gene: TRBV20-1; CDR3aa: CSAADRYNQPQHF
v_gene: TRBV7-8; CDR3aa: CASSRDRVVETQYF
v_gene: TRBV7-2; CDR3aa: CASSLGRAGRSYEQYF
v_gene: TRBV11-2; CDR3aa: CASSFRGPSTGTVASPLHF
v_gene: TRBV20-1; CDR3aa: CSARDLGKNIQYF
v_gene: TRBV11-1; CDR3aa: CASSRGQGAPGTEAFF
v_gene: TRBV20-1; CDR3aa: CSATPLVGTAINQPQHF
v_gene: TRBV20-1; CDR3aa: CSAPNARRGGTGELFF
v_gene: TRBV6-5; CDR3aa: CASSYSGGVQPQHF
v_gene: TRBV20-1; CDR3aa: CSARRTGDYSNQPQHF
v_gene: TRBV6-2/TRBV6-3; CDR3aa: CASTHGTRRGSNQPQHF
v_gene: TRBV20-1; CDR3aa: CSAPYRTVQETQYF
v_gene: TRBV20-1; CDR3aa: CSVPLTYGYTF
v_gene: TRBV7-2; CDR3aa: CASSPGQGRDEQFF
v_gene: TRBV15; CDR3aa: CATSVVGNEKLFF
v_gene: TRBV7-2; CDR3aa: CASTGRGMDLEAFF
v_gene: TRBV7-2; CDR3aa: CASSLGAGGTQPQHF
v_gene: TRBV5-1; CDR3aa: CASSSVQLGTDTQYF
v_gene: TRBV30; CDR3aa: CAWSVAEKLFF
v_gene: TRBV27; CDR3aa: CASSWDRGTGELFF
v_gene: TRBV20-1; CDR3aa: CSAPLGEYNSPLHF
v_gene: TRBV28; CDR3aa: CASMGLQRSGELFF
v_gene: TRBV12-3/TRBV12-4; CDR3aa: CASSLDRWRAFF
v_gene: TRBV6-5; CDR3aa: CASSYSGQINQPQHF
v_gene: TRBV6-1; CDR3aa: CASSPPGGASPLHF
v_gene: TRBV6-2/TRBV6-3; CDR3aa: CASRGTGTGNREAFF
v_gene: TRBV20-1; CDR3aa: CSASSGFQAFF
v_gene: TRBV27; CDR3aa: CASSSPRGAAGANVLTF
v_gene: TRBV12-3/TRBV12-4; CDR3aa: CASSLGNYGYTF
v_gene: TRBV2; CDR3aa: CASRQVHSTGELFF
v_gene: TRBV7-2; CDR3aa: CASSLAAGTGGSQPQHF
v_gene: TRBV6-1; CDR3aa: CASSGHPGLAGAVPYGYNEQFF